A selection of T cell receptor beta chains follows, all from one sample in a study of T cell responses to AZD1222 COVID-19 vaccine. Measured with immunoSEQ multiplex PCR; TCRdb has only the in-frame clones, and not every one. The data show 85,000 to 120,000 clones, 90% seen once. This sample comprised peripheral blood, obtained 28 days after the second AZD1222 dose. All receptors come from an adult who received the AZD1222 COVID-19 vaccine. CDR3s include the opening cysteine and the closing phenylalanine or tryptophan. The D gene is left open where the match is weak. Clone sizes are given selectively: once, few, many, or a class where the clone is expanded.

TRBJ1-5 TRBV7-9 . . TGTGCCAGCGCCGGGGGCAATCAGCCCCAGCATTTT CASAGGNQPQHF
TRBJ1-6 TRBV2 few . TGTGCCAGCAGTCTCCACATGTCCCTCCACTTT CASSLHMSLHF
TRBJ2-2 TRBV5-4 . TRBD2 TGTGCCAGCAGCCCTCTGGGACTAGCGGGCCCCGGGGAGCTGTTTTTT CASSPLGLAGPGELFF
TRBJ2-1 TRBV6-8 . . TGTGCCAGGCAGTCTAGCTTCTGGGGGCAGTTCTTC CARQSSFWGQFF
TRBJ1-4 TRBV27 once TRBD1 TGTGCCAGCAGTTTAATCGGGGACAGGGTGTATGAAAAACTGTTTTTT CASSLIGDRVYEKLFF
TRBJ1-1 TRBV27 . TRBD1 TGTGCCAGCTTCAGGGGGCAGGACACTGAAGCTTTCTTT CASFRGQDTEAFF
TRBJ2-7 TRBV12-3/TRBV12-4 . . TGTGCCAGTAGAAGGGAGTTCCCCTACGAGCAGTACTTC CASRREFPYEQYF
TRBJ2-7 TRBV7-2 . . TGTGCCAGCAGCTTAGCGGGACTCCCATTCTACGAGCAGTACTTC CASSLAGLPFYEQYF
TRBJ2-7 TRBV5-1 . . TGCGCCAGCAGCTGGACCTCCTCCTACGAGCAGTACTTC CASSWTSSYEQYF
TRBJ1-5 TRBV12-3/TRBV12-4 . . TGTGCCAGCAGGGGGACATCGGGTCAGCCCCAGCATTTT CASRGTSGQPQHF
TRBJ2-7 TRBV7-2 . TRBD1 TGTGCCAGCAGCTTAGCCGGACAGGGAATGTACGAGCAGTACTTC CASSLAGQGMYEQYF
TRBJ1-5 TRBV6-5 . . TGTGCCAGCAGTTTAGGGAGCGGTAGCAATCAGCCCCAGCATTTT CASSLGSGSNQPQHF
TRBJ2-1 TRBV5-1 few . TGCGCCAGCCACAGGGGAGGGAATGAGCAGTTCTTC CASHRGGNEQFF
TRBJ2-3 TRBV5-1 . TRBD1 TGCGCCAGCAGCCTCGCCCGGGACAGGGTAACAGATACGCAGTATTTT CASSLARDRVTDTQYF
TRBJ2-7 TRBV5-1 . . TGCGCCAGCACCGGGGACCACGAGCAGTACTTC CASTGDHEQYF
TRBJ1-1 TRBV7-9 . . TGTGCCAGCAGCTTATCGACGGGGGCGCGAACTGAAGCTTTCTTT CASSLSTGARTEAFF
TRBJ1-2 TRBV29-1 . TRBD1 TGCAGCGCCTTCCTTGAGGGGGCAGGGGACAACTATGGCTACACCTTC CSAFLEGAGDNYGYTF
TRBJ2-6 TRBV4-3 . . TGCGCCAGCAGCCAAGATGGCCGGGACGGGGCCAACGTCCTGACTTTC CASSQDGRDGANVLTF
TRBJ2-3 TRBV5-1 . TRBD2 TGCGCCAGCATAGCGACAGCGGGGGCTAGCACAGATACGCAGTATTTT CASIATAGASTDTQYF
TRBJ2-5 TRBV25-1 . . TGTGCCAGCAGTGGTGGGCCAGGGCTCCAAGAGACCCAGTACTTC CASSGGPGLQETQYF
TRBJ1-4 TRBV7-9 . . TGTGCCAGCAGCTTCGTTGATGAAAAACTGTTTTTT CASSFVDEKLFF
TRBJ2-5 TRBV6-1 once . TGTGCCAGCAGTGATCTGCCAGAGCAAGAGACCCAGTACTTC CASSDLPEQETQYF
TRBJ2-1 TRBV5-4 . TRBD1 TGTGCCAGCAGCCAAAGAAGTAAAGGACAGGGGCGGTACAATGAGCAGTTCTTC CASSQRSKGQGRYNEQFF
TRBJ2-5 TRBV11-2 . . TGTGCCAGCAGCCTCGACATAGAGACCCAGTACTTC CASSLDIETQYF
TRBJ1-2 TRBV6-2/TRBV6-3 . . TGTGCCAGCAGTTACGAGTCAGATTATGGCTACACCTTC CASSYESDYGYTF
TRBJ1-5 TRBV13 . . TGTGCCAGCAGCCAACGGGCTGGCAATCAGCCCCAGCATTTT CASSQRAGNQPQHF
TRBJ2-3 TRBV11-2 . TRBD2 TGTGCCAGCAGCTTGAGTGCGGGGGGAAGGACAGATACGCAGTATTTT CASSLSAGGRTDTQYF
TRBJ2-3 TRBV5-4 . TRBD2 TGTGCCAGCACCCAGCGGGGGGGCCCGGATACGCAGTATTTT CASTQRGGPDTQYF
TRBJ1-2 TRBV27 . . TGTGCCAGCAGTTTATCGGGGGTGGCGTTGGGAGGCTACACCTTC CASSLSGVALGGYTF
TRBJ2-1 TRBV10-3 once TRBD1 TGTGCCAGCGGGACAGGCCAAAATGAGCAGTTCTTC CASGTGQNEQFF
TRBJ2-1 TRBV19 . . TGTGCCAGTAGTTGGCAGGGGACGGTTAATGAGCAGTTCTTC CASSWQGTVNEQFF
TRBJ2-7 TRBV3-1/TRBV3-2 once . TGTGCCAGCAGCCAGAATGGACGAAGCTACGAGCAGTACTTC CASSQNGRSYEQYF
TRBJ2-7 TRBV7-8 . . TGTGCCAGCAGCTCCCCCGACACTGGCGAGCAGTACTTC CASSSPDTGEQYF
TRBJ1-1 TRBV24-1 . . TGTGCCACCACAGGCGGTACTCGGAACACTGAAGCTTTCTTT CATTGGTRNTEAFF
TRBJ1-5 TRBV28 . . TGTGCCAGCAGCACTGGGGGACGGGCGGGTCAGCCCCAGCATTTT CASSTGGRAGQPQHF
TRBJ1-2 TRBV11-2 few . TGTGCCAGCAGCTTAATCCGGGCTGATGGCTACACCTTC CASSLIRADGYTF
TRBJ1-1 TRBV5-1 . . TGCGCCAGCAGCTTCCAGGGGAATACTGAAGCTTTCTTT CASSFQGNTEAFF
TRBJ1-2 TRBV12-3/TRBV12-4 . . TGTGCCAGCAGGGCAGAAGACTACACCTTC CASRAEDYTF
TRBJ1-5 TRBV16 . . TGTGCCAGCAGCCAAGGATCCCTTAGCAATCAGCCCCAGCATTTT CASSQGSLSNQPQHF
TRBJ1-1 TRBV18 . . TGTGCCAGCTCACCAAGCGAGGGTTTAGGGAACACTGAAGCTTTCTTT CASSPSEGLGNTEAFF
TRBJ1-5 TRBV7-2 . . TGTGCCAGCAGCTTAATAGGGTGGGGGTCTGGCAATCAGCCCCAGCATTTT CASSLIGWGSGNQPQHF
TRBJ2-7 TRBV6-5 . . TGTGCCAGCAGTTACGCGGCAGGGGCCTACGAGCAGTACTTC CASSYAAGAYEQYF